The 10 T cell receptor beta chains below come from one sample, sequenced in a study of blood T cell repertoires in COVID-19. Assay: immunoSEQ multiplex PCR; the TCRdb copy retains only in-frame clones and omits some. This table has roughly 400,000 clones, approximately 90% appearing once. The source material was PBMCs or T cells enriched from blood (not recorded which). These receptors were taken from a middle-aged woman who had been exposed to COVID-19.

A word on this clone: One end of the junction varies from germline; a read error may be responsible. CDR3 in DNA: TGTGCTAGCAGCCCAACCCTGCTACAAGGGGGGGGGTCATACAATGAGCAGTTCTTC. It codes for CASSPTLLQGGGSYNEQFF. This sequence joins TRBV7-7 and TRBJ2-1, with D possibly matching TRBD2 (7 bases). Germline values: CDR1 SSHAT, CDR2 FNYEAQ (reference sequence). CDR3 length: 19 residues.

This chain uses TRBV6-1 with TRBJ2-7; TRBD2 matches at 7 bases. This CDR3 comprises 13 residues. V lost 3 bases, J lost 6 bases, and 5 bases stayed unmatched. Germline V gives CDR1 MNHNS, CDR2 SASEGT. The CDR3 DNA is TGTGCCAGCAGTGAGAGACTAGCTTCCGAGCAGTACTTC. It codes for CASSERLASEQYF.

The CDR3 here is CSVGTGGQPQHF. In nucleotides, the CDR3 is TGCAGCGTGGGGACTGGGGGTCAGCCCCAGCATTTT. This chain uses TRBV29-1 with TRBJ1-5; D possibly corresponds to TRBD1 (5 bases). With 6 bases removed from V and 6 bases from J, the gap between germline ends came to 12 bases. This CDR3 is 12 amino acids long. In germline, CDR1 is SQVTM, CDR2 ANQGSEA. The entire variable domain, with the rest obtained from reference TRBV29-1 and TRBJ1-5, is as follows: SAVISQKPSRDICQRGTSLTIQCQVDSQVTMMFWYRQQPGQSLTLIATANQGSEATYESGFVIDKFPISRPNLTFSTLTVSNMSPEDSSIYLCSVGTGGQPQHFGDGTRLSIL.

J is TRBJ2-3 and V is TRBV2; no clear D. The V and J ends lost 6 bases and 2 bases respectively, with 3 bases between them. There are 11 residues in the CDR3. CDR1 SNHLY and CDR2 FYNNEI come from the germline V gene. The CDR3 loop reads CASRATDTQYF. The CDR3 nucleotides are TGTGCCAGCAGGGCCACAGATACGCAGTATTTT.

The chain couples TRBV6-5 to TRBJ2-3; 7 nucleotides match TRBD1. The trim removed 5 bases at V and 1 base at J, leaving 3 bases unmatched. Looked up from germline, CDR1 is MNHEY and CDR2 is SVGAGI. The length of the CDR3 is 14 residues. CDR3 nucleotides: TGTGCCAGCAGTCGCCAGGGGGGCACAGATACGCAGTATTTT. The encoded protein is CASSRQGGTDTQYF.

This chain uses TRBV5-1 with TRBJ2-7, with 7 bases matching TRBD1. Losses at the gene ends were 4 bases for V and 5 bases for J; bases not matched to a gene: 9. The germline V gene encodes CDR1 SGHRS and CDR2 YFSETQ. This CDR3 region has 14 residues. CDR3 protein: CASSASSGGNEQYF. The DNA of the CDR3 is TGCGCCAGCAGCGCGAGCTCAGGGGGAAACGAGCAGTACTTC.

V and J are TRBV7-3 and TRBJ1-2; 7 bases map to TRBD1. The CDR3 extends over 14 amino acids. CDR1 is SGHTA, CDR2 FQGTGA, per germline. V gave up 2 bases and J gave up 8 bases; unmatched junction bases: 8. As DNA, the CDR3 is TGTGCCAGCAGCTTAGACAGGGCCTCGGGGGGCTACACCTTC. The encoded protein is CASSLDRASGGYTF.

CDR3 sequence: CASSRTGGRPMEQYF. The CDR3 nucleotides read TGTGCCAGTAGTCGAACAGGGGGCCGCCCTATGGAGCAGTACTTC. J is TRBJ2-7 and V is TRBV19, with 9 bases fitting TRBD1. Trimming at V came to 5 bases and at J to 7 bases, leaving 12 bases not matched to a gene. In germline, CDR1 is LNHDA, CDR2 SQIVND (reference sequence). This CDR3 has 15 residues.

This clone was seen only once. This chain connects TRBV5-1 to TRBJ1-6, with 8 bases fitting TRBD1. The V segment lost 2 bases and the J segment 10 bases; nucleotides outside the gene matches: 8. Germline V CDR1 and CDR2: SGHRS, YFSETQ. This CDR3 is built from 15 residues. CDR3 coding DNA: TGCGCCAGCAGCTTCACAGGGGGGAGGAACTCACCCCTCCACTTT. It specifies CASSFTGGRNSPLHF. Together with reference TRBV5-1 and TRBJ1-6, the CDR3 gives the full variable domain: KAGVTQTPRYLIKTRGQQVTLSCSPISGHRSVSWYQQTPGQGLQFLFEYFSETQRNKGNFPGRFSGRQFSNSRSEMNVSTLELGDSALYLCASSFTGGRNSPLHFGNGTRLTVT.

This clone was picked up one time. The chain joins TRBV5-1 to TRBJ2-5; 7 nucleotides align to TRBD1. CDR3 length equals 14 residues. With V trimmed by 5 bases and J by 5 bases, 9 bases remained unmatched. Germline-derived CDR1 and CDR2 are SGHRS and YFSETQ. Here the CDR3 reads CASSPHRGGETQYF. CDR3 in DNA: TGCGCCAGCAGTCCGCACAGGGGTGGGGAGACCCAGTACTTC.